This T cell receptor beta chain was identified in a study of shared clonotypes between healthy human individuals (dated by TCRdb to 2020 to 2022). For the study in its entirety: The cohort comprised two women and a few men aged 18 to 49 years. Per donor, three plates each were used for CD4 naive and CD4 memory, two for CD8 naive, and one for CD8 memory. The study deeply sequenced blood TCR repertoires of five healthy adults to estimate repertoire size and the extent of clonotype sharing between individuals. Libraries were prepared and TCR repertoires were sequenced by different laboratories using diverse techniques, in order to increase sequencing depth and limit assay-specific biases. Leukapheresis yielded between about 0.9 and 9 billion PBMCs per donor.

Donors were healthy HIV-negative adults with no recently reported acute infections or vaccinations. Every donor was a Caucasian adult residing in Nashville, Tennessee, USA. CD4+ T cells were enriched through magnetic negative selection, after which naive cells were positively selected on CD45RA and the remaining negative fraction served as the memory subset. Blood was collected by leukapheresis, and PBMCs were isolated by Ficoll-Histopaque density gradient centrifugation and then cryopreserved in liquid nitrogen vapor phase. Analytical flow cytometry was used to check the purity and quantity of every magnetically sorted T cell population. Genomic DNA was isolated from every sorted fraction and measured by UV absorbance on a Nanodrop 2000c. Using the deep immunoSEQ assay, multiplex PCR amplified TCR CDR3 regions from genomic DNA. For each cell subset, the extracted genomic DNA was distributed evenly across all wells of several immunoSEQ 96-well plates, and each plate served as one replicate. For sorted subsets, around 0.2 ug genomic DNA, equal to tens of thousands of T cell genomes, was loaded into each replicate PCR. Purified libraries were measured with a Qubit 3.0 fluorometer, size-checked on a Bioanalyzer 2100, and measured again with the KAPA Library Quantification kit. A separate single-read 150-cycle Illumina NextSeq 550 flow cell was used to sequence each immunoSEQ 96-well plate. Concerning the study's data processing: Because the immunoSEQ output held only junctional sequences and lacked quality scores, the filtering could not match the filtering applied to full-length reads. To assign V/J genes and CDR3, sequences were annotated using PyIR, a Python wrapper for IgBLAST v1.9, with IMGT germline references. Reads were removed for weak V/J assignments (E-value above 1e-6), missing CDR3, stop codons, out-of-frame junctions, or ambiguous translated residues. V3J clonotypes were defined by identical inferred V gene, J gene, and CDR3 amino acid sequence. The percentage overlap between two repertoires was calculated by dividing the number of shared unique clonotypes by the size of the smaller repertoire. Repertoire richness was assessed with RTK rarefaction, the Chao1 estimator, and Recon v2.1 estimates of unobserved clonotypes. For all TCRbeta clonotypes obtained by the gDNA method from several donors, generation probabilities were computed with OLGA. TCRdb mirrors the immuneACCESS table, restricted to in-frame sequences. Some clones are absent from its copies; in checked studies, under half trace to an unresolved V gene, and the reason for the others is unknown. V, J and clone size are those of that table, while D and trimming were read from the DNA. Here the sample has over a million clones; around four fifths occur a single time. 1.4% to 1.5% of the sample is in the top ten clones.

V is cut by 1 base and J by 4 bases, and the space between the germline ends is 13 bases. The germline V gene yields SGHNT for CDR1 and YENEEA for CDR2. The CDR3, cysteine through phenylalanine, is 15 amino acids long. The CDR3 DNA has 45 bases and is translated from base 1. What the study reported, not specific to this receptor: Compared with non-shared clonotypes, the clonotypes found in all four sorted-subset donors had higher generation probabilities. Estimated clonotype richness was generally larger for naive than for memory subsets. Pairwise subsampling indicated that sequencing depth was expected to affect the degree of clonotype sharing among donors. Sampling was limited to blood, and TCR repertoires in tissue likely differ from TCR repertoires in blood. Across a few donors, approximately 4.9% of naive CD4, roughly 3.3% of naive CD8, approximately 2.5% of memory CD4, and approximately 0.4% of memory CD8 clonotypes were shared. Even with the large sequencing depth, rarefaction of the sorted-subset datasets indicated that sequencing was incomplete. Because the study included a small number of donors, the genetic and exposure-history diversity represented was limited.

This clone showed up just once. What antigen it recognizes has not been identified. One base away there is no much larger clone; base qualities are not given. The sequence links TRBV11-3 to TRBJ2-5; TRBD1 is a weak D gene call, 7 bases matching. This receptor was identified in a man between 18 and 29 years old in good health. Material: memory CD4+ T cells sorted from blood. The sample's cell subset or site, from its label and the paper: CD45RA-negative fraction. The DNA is TGTGCCAGCAGCTTAGGGAGGGGGCGAGGAGAGACCCAGTACTTC. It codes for CASSLGRGRGETQYF.